This passage covers 20 T cell receptor beta chains from one sample sequenced in a study of blood T cell repertoires in COVID-19. Clones were sequenced by immunoSEQ multiplex PCR, and TCRdb holds only the in-frame ones, with some missing. The sample holds around 300,000 clones, 85% to 90% seen once. Source material: PBMCs or T cells enriched from blood (not recorded which). The origin of the receptors is a woman younger than 30 who had recovered from COVID-19.

The V and J genes are TRBV3-1 (or the pseudogene TRBV3-2) and TRBJ1-1; a weak D match, TRBD1 (5 bases). The V end lost 1 base, the J end lost 3 bases, and 18 bases lay between the germline ends. CDR3 length: 17 residues. CDR1 is LGHDT, CDR2 YNNKEL, per germline (reference sequence). The CDR3 region is CASSQGLIGGGDTEAFF. In nucleotides, the CDR3 is TGTGCCAGCAGCCAAGGTCTGATTGGCGGGGGGGACACTGAAGCTTTCTTT.

The chain has TRBV19 and TRBJ2-7, with D perhaps matching TRBD1 (7 bases). This CDR3 region has 14 residues. Germline V gene lookup returns CDR1 LNHDA and CDR2 SQIVND (reference sequence). V shed 1 base and J shed 7 bases, with 14 bases lying between them. The CDR3: CASSIGQGLEEQYF. In nucleotides, the CDR3 is TGTGCCAGTAGTATAGGACAGGGACTGGAAGAGCAGTACTTC.

The table lists this clone with a count of one. The chain is built from TRBV6-5 and TRBJ2-5; D is unclear. The V gene lost 7 bases and the J gene lost 3 bases, with 12 bases spanning the gap. Germline V gives CDR1 MNHEY, CDR2 SVGAGI. This CDR3 is 13 amino acids long. CDR3 amino acids: CASKRTPEETQYF. In DNA form, the CDR3 reads TGTGCCAGCAAACGCACCCCAGAAGAGACCCAGTACTTC.

This chain uses TRBV9 with TRBJ2-5; D gene uncertain. CDR3 length equals 12 residues. The germline gives CDR1 SGDLS, CDR2 YYNGEE. Trimming took off 0 bases at V and 5 bases at J, with 5 bases between the two ends. The CDR3 loop reads CASSVAEETQYF. CDR3 in DNA: TGTGCCAGCAGCGTAGCTGAGGAGACCCAGTACTTC.

The chain uses TRBV28 and TRBJ1-2, with D uncertain. The V gene's germline CDR1 is MDHEN and CDR2 SYDVKM. This CDR3 is built from 13 residues. V dropped 1 base and J dropped 6 bases, with 9 bases sitting between them. The CDR3 here is CASSLSGRDGYTF. CDR3 DNA: TGTGCCAGCAGTTTATCTGGCCGGGATGGCTACACCTTC.

This sequence joins TRBV5-1 and TRBJ2-2, with D possibly being TRBD1 (6 bases). CDR3 length: 15 residues. The germline V gene encodes CDR1 SGHRS and CDR2 YFSETQ. Trimming shortened V by 1 base and J by 1 base, and 8 bases separated the two germline ends. The CDR3 sequence: CASSLKGGNTGELFF. The CDR3 DNA follows: TGCGCCAGCAGCTTGAAAGGGGGGAACACCGGGGAGCTGTTTTTT.

This sequence joins TRBV5-6 and TRBJ1-2, with 10 bases lining up with TRBD1. The CDR3 sequence is 14 residues long. Germline trimming cut 3 bases from V and 4 bases from J; bases unmatched to any gene: 3. The germline V gene has CDR1 SGHDT and CDR2 YYEEEE. The CDR3 spells CASSSRDRGYGYTF. The CDR3 DNA is TGTGCCAGCAGCTCTCGGGACAGGGGCTATGGCTACACCTTC.

This clone appeared a single time. The chain joins TRBV2 to TRBJ1-3; D might be TRBD1 (5 bases). From germline, CDR1 is SNHLY and CDR2 FYNNEI. Trimming shortened V by 6 bases and J by 2 bases, and 8 bases separated the two germline ends. This CDR3 has 13 residues. In DNA form, the CDR3 reads TGTGCCAGCAGCCGGGGGGCTGGAAACACCATATATTTT. Its translation: CASSRGAGNTIYF. Drawing the rest from reference TRBV2 and TRBJ1-3, the complete variable domain is EPEVTQTPSHQVTQMGQEVILRCVPISNHLYFYWYRQILGQKVEFLVSFYNNEISEKSEIFDDQFSVERPDGSNFTLKIRSTKLEDSAMYFCASSRGAGNTIYFGEGSWLTVV.

The chain employs TRBV10-1 and TRBJ2-1; possible D gene TRBD1, 6 bases. This CDR3 has 13 amino acids. V dropped 6 bases and J dropped 9 bases, with 15 bases sitting between them. Germline V gives CDR1 WNHNN, CDR2 SYGVQD (reference sequence). The CDR3 reads CASSQGSFGEQFF. CDR3 coding DNA: TGCGCCAGCAGCCAGGGGAGTTTTGGTGAGCAGTTCTTC.

This chain uses TRBV29-1 with TRBJ2-1; maybe TRBD1 (6 bases). The CDR3 covers 14 residues. V lost 6 bases to trimming and J lost 2 bases, with 14 bases between them. Germline V gene sequence: CDR1 SQVTM, CDR2 ANQGSEA. CDR3 nucleotides: TGCAGCGTGGGGACATTAGGTGCCTACAATGAGCAGTTCTTC. It translates to CSVGTLGAYNEQFF.

This sequence joins TRBV10-3 and TRBJ2-7; 8 positions match TRBD2. Germline V gives CDR1 ENHRY, CDR2 SYGVKD. The CDR3 runs 13 residues. The J segment lost 5 bases and the V segment lost 6 bases, leaving 6 bases of the junction unmatched. The CDR3 DNA follows: TGTGCCATCAGCTCGTCCGGGGGGGACGAGCAGTACTTC. Amino acids: CAISSSGGDEQYF.

This clone has more than one count but fewer than ten. This chain links TRBV20-1 with TRBJ2-5; 10 bases line up with TRBD2. Per germline, CDR1 DFQATT and CDR2 SNEGSKA (reference sequence). J gave up 5 bases and V 3 bases, and 6 bases lay outside the gene matches. The CDR3 totals 14 residues. CDR3 sequence: CSASLAGGGETQYF. DNA of the CDR3: TGCAGTGCTAGTTTAGCGGGGGGCGGGGAGACCCAGTACTTC.

In its sample, this clone was seen a few times. The chain joins TRBV18 to TRBJ1-1, with D possibly TRBD1 on 5 matching bases. Germline V gene data show CDR1 as KGHSH and CDR2 as LQKENI. V was shortened by 4 bases and J by 6 bases, with 15 bases between the two germline ends. This CDR3 region has 14 residues. The DNA of the CDR3 is TGTGCCAGCTCACAGGAGGGGAAAGGCGCTGAAGCTTTCTTT. As protein: CASSQEGKGAEAFF. Full variable domain (remainder filled in from reference TRBV18 and TRBJ1-1): NAGVMQNPRHLVRRRGQEARLRCSPMKGHSHVYWYRQLPEEGLKFMVYLQKENIIDESGMPKERFSAEFPKEGPSILRIQQVVRGDSAAYFCASSQEGKGAEAFFGQGTRLTVV.

The chain uses TRBV11-3 and TRBJ1-6; 8 bases fit TRBD1. In germline, CDR1 is SGHNT, CDR2 YENEEA. The CDR3 has 14 amino acids. V shed 5 bases, J shed 7 bases, and the junction held 4 bases outside the gene matches. The CDR3 DNA sequence: TGTGCCAGCAGCAGGACAGGGCGGAATTCACCCCTCCACTTT. It codes for CASSRTGRNSPLHF.

The chain carries TRBV6-1 and TRBJ2-2, with D maybe TRBD1 (6 bases). V was clipped by 1 base and J by 3 bases, with 9 bases between them. This CDR3 region has 15 residues. The germline gives CDR1 MNHNS, CDR2 SASEGT. In DNA, the CDR3 is TGTGCCAGCAGTGAAGGGGGGCCGGACACCGGGGAGCTGTTTTTT. Protein: CASSEGGPDTGELFF.

This clone was detected only once. The rearrangement links TRBV27 to TRBJ2-7; 8 bases match TRBD1. The CDR3 totals 14 residues. Looked up from germline, CDR1 is MNHEY and CDR2 is SMNVEV (reference sequence). V shed 6 bases and J 2 bases; nucleotides not matched to a gene: 6. Written as DNA, the CDR3 is TGTGCCAGCAGGACCCCGGGACAGGCCTACGAGCAGTACTTC. Protein product: CASRTPGQAYEQYF.

The rearrangement joins TRBV6-1 to TRBJ2-7; 10 nucleotides align to TRBD1. V was clipped by 2 bases and J by 3 bases; unmatched bases: 4. The CDR3 is made up of 15 amino acids. Germline lookup yields CDR1 MNHNS and CDR2 SASEGT. CDR3 DNA sequence: TGTGCCAGCAGTGAAATGGGACAGGGGATCTACGAGCAGTACTTC. This codes for CASSEMGQGIYEQYF.

The V and J genes are TRBV6-5 and TRBJ1-1; D uncertain. Germline loops: CDR1 MNHEY, CDR2 SVGAGI. The ends were cut back, 6 bases at V and 0 bases at J, with 8 bases in the middle. This CDR3 has 13 amino acids. The CDR3, as DNA: TGTGCCAGCAGGGGCAGCTTGAACACTGAAGCTTTCTTT. Its translation is CASRGSLNTEAFF.

V and J are TRBV4-1 and TRBJ1-2; D might be TRBD1 (5 bases). The CDR3 runs 15 residues. The germline V and J ends were trimmed by 1 base and 8 bases, with 17 bases remaining between them. The germline V gene has CDR1 MGHRA and CDR2 YSYEKL. CDR3 bases: TGCGCCAGCAGCCAAGGGGGCGCGAGTTCATGGGGCTACACCTTC. Translation: CASSQGGASSWGYTF.

This sequence joins TRBV21-1 and TRBJ1-3. TRBV21-1 counts as a pseudogene. This CDR3 is built from 23 residues. DNA of the CDR3: TGTGCCAGCAGCAAAAGATGGAAGGTACGGCGTGGATCAGCGGCGTGGGATCAAAACACCATATATTTT. Its protein is CASSKRWKVRRGSAAWDQNTIYF.